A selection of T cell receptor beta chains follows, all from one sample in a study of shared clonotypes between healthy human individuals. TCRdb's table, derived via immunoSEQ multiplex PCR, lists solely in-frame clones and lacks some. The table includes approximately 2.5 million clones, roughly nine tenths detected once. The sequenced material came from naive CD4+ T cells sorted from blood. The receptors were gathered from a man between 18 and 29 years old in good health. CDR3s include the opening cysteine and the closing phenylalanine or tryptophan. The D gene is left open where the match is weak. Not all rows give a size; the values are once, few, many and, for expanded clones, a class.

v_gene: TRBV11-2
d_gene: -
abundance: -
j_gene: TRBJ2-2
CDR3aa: CASSALGPGELFF
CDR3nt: TGTGCCAGCAGCGCACTAGGCCCCGGGGAGCTGTTTTTT

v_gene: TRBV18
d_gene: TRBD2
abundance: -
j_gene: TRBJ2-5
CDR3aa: CASSTSGRVIGETQYF
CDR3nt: TGTGCCAGCTCCACAAGCGGGAGGGTGATTGGAGAGACCCAGTACTTC

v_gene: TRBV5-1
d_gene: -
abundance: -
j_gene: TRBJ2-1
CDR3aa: CASSAQGNEQFF
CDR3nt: TGCGCCAGCAGCGCACAGGGTAATGAGCAGTTCTTC

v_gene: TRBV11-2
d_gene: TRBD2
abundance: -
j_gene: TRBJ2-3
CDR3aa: CASRGGRGLRDTQYF
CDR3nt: TGTGCCAGCCGCGGGGGACGCGGGCTTCGGGATACGCAGTATTTT

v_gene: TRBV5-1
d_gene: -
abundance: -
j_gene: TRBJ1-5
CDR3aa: CASRIRQGTRNQPQHF
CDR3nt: TGCGCCAGCAGGATCCGACAAGGGACGCGCAATCAGCCCCAGCATTTT

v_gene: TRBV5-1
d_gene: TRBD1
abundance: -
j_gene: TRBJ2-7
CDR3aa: CASSWGQGFPSEQYF
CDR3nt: TGCGCCAGCAGCTGGGGACAGGGCTTCCCCTCCGAGCAGTACTTC

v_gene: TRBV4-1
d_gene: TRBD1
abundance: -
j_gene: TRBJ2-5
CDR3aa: CASSRGQGTIQSQETQYF
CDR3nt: TGCGCCAGCAGCCGGGGACAGGGGACCATCCAGTCTCAAGAGACCCAGTACTTC

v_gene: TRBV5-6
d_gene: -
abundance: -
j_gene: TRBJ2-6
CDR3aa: CASSLGQGGSGANVLTF
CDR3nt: TGTGCCAGCAGCTTGGGGCAGGGAGGATCTGGGGCCAACGTCCTGACTTTC

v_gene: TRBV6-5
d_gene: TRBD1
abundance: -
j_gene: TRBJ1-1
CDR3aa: CASSFQGTGSTEAFF
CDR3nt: TGTGCCAGCAGTTTTCAAGGGACAGGGAGCACTGAAGCTTTCTTT

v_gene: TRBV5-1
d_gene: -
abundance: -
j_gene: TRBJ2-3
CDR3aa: CASSLYRDTDTQYF
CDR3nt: TGCGCCAGCAGCTTATACAGGGACACAGATACGCAGTATTTT

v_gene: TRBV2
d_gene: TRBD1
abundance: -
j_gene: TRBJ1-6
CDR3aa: CASSGGTGGRLNSPLHF
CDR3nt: TGTGCCAGCAGTGGGGGGACAGGGGGCCGTCTTAATTCACCCCTCCACTTT

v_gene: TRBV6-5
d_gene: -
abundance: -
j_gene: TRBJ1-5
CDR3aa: CASSSGYPVNQPQHF
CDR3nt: TGTGCCAGCAGTTCCGGGTACCCGGTAAATCAGCCCCAGCATTTT

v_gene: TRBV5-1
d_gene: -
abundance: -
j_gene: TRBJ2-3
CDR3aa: CASSRWTASTDTQYF
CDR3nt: TGCGCCAGCAGTCGATGGACAGCTAGCACAGATACGCAGTATTTT

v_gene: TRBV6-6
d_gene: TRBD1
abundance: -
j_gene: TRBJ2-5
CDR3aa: CASSYDRGPVETQYF
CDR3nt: TGTGCCAGCAGTTACGACAGGGGGCCGGTCGAGACCCAGTACTTC

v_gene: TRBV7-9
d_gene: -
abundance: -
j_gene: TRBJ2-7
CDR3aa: CASSLGAGNSYEQYF
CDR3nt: TGTGCCAGCAGCTTAGGGGCGGGGAACTCCTACGAGCAGTACTTC

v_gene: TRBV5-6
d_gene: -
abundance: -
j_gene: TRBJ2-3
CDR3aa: CASSPRLVSANTQYF
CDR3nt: TGTGCCAGCAGCCCGCGACTAGTAAGTGCCAATACGCAGTATTTT

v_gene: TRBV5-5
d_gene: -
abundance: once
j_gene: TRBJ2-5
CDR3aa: CASSSGETQYF
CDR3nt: TGTGCCAGCAGCTCGGGGGAGACCCAGTACTTC

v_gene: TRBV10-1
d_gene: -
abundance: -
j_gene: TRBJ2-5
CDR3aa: CASSESGGQETQYF
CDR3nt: TGCGCCAGCAGTGAGTCGGGGGGCCAAGAGACCCAGTACTTC

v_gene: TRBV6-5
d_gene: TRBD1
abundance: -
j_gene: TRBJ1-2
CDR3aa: CASREGADGYTF
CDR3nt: TGTGCCAGCAGAGAGGGGGCTGACGGCTACACCTTC

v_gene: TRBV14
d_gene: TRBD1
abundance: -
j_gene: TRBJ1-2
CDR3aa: CASSRTGTAYGYTF
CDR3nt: TGTGCCAGCAGCCGAACCGGGACAGCCTATGGCTACACCTTC

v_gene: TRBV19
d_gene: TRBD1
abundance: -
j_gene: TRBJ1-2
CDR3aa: CATMTGEGYTF
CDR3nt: TGTGCCACCATGACAGGGGAGGGCTACACCTTC

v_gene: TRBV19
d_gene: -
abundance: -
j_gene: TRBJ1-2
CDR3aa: CASSTGRDYGYTF
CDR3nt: TGTGCCAGTAGTACAGGAAGGGACTATGGCTACACCTTC

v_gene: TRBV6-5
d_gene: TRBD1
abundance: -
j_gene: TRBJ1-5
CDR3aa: CASSKPGQGNQPQHF
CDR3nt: TGTGCCAGCAGCAAACCGGGACAGGGTAATCAGCCCCAGCATTTT

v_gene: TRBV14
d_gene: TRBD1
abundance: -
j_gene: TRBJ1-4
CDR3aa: CASSQGDRGVSNEKLFF
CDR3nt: TGTGCCAGCAGCCAAGGGGACAGAGGAGTTTCTAATGAAAAACTGTTTTTT

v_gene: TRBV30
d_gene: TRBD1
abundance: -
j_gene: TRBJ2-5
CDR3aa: CAWSVLQGASETQYF
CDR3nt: TGTGCCTGGAGTGTACTACAGGGGGCATCAGAGACCCAGTACTTC

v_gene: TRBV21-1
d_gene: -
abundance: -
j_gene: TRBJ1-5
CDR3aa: CASSKETAGQPPPGNQPQHF
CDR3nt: TGTGCCAGCAGCAAAGAAACGGCGGGACAGCCACCTCCGGGCAATCAGCCCCAGCATTTT

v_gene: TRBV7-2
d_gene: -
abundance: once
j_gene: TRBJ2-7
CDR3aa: CASSPRPPYEQYF
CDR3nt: TGTGCCAGCAGCCCTCGCCCCCCCTACGAGCAGTACTTC

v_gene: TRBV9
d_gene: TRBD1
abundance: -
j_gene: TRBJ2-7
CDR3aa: CASSVGGPTGSYEQYF
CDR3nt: TGTGCCAGCAGCGTAGGAGGGCCGACAGGGAGCTACGAGCAGTACTTC

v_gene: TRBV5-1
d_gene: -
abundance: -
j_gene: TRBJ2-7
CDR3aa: CASSLNVGNEQYF
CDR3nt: TGCGCCAGCAGCTTGAACGTCGGGAACGAGCAGTACTTC

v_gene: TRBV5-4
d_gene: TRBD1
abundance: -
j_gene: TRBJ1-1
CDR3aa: CASSLGGQGASNTEAFF
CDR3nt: TGTGCCAGCAGCCTGGGGGGACAGGGGGCCTCTAACACTGAAGCTTTCTTT

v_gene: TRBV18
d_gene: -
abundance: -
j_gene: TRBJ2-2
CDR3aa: CASSPGGQSTGELFF
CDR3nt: TGTGCCAGCTCACCCGGGGGGCAGAGCACCGGGGAGCTGTTTTTT

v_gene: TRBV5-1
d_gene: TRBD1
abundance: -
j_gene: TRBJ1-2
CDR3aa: CASSTGRHGYTF
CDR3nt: TGCGCCAGCTCGACAGGGCGCCATGGCTACACCTTC

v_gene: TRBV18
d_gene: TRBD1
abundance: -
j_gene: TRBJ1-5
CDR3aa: CASSQEGGGNQPQHF
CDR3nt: TGTGCCAGCTCACAAGAAGGGGGCGGCAATCAGCCCCAGCATTTT

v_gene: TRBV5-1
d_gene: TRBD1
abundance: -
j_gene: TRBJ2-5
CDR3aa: CASSRPTGGEETQYF
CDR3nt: TGCGCCAGCAGCCGGCCGACAGGGGGCGAAGAGACCCAGTACTTC

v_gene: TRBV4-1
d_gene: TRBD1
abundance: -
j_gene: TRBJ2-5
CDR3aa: CASSQWDRGETQYF
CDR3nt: TGCGCCAGCAGCCAATGGGACAGGGGAGAGACCCAGTACTTC

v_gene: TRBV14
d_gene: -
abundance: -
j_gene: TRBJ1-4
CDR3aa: CASSQVFGIKLFF
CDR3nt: TGTGCCAGCAGCCAAGTATTTGGGATAAAACTGTTTTTT

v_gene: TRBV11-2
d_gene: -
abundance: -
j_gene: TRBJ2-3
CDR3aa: CASRPTAPAQYF
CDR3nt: TGTGCCAGCAGACCTACCGCCCCGGCGCAGTATTTT

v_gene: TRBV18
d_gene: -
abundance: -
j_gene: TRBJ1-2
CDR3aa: CASSPLSGTDGYTF
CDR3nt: TGTGCCAGCTCACCACTTTCAGGGACTGATGGCTACACCTTC

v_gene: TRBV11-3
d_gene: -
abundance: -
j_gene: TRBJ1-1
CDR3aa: CASSPYGESTEAFF
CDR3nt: TGTGCCAGCAGCCCGTACGGGGAGAGCACTGAAGCTTTCTTT

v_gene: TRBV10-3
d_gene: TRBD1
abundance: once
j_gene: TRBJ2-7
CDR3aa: CASSRQGSYEQYF
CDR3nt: TGTGCCAGCAGCCGACAGGGCTCCTACGAGCAGTACTTC

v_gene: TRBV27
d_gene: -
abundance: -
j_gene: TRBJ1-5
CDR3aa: CASSLSGGVQPQHF
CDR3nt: TGTGCCAGCAGTTTATCTGGAGGGGTTCAGCCCCAGCATTTT

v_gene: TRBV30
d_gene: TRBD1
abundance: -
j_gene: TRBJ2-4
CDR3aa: CAWSTTGINIQYF
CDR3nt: TGTGCCTGGAGTACGACAGGGATAAACATTCAGTACTTC

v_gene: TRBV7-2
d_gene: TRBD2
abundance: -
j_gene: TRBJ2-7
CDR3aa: CASSSREAGGYEQYF
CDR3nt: TGTGCCAGCAGCTCCAGGGAGGCGGGAGGGTACGAGCAGTACTTC

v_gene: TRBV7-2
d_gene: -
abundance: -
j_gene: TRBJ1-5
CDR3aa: CASSPKIGNQPQHF
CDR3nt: TGTGCCAGCAGCCCCAAGATTGGAAACCAGCCCCAGCATTTT